These 17 T cell receptor beta chains originate from one sample sequenced in a study of blood T cell repertoires in COVID-19. Sequenced by immunoSEQ multiplex PCR; TCRdb stores in-frame clones only, minus some. There are about 370,000 clones in the sample; about 89% occur only once, and roughly a tenth lies in the top ten. Sequencing used peripheral blood. Source of these receptors: a woman aged 30 to 39 with COVID-19, enrolled during active disease.

The chain employs TRBV4-1 and TRBJ2-1; D possibly corresponds to TRBD2 (6 bases). CDR3 length equals 15 residues. The V end lost 4 bases, the J end lost 9 bases, and 19 bases lay between the germline ends. Germline V gene data show CDR1 as MGHRA and CDR2 as YSYEKL. The CDR3 DNA follows: TGCGCCAGCAGCCTTATTCTGATGGGGGGTTTTGAGCAGTTCTTC. Protein product: CASSLILMGGFEQFF.

As DNA, the CDR3 is TGTGCCAGCAGCTTAGACAGAACATACGAGCAGTACTTC. It yields the protein CASSLDRTYEQYF. J is TRBJ2-7 and V is TRBV27; a possible D gene is TRBD1 (5 bases). Germline CDR1 MNHEY, CDR2 SMNVEV (reference sequence). With 6 bases removed from V and 4 bases from J, the gap between germline ends came to 13 bases. This CDR3 contains 13 residues.

The chain has TRBV15 and TRBJ1-5; 7 positions match TRBD1. Germline V gene lookup returns CDR1 LNHNV and CDR2 YYDKDF (reference sequence). V lost 1 base, J lost 6 bases, and 6 bases stayed unmatched. CDR3 length equals 15 residues. The CDR3 here is CATSRVRDSAQPQHF. CDR3 nucleotide sequence: TGTGCCACCAGCAGAGTCCGGGACAGCGCTCAGCCCCAGCATTTT.

The genes are TRBV7-9 and TRBJ2-5; 7 positions match TRBD1. Germline lookup yields CDR1 SEHNR and CDR2 FQNEAQ (reference sequence). The CDR3 sequence is 13 residues long. The ends lost 5 bases at V and 6 bases at J; junction bases unmatched: 6. The CDR3 bases are TGTGCCAGCAGCCCCGGGACAGAACAGACCCAGTACTTC. It translates to CASSPGTEQTQYF.

This chain uses TRBV2 with TRBJ2-6, with D possibly being TRBD2 (6 bases). CDR1 is SNHLY, CDR2 FYNNEI, per germline. The V end was cut by 7 bases, the J end by 0 bases, with 22 bases between. This CDR3 is built from 19 residues. In nucleotides, the CDR3 is TGTGCCAGCAACGACGGCGCGGGGCGCGTAAGCTCTGGGGCCAACGTCCTGACTTTC. This encodes CASNDGAGRVSSGANVLTF. Full variable domain (missing parts from reference TRBV2 and TRBJ2-6): EPEVTQTPSHQVTQMGQEVILRCVPISNHLYFYWYRQILGQKVEFLVSFYNNEISEKSEIFDDQFSVERPDGSNFTLKIRSTKLEDSAMYFCASNDGAGRVSSGANVLTFGAGSRLTVL.

The V and J genes are TRBV19 and TRBJ2-5; the D gene is possibly TRBD1 (5 bases). Germline V gene sequence: CDR1 LNHDA, CDR2 SQIVND (reference sequence). This CDR3 is 15 amino acids long. V was clipped by 7 bases and J by 2 bases, with 17 bases between them. The CDR3: CASICRTKPQETQYF. In DNA, the CDR3 is TGTGCCAGTATCTGCCGGACAAAACCGCAAGAGACCCAGTACTTC. The full variable domain, rest sourced from reference TRBV19 and TRBJ2-5, is DGGITQSPKYLFRKEGQNVTLSCEQNLNHDAMYWYRQDPGQGLRLIYYSQIVNDFQKGDIAEGYSVSREKKESFPLTVTSAQKNPTAFYLCASICRTKPQETQYFGPGTRLLVL.

The rearrangement links TRBV10-2 to TRBJ2-7, with 11 bases identical to TRBD1. V shed 11 bases and J 6 bases; nucleotides not matched to a gene: 18. The CDR3 loop spans 16 amino acids. Germline V gene data show CDR1 as WSHSY and CDR2 as SAAADI. The CDR3 DNA sequence: TGCGCCTGCTTAGACCCAGCCGGACAGGGGGCCGGCGAGCAGTACTTC. This codes for CACLDPAGQGAGEQYF.

The chain has TRBV28 and TRBJ2-5; possible D gene TRBD1, 6 bases. Per the germline V gene, CDR1 is MDHEN and CDR2 is SYDVKM. The CDR3 length is 15 residues. V was trimmed by 1 base and J by 4 bases, leaving 13 bases between them. The CDR3 loop reads CASSLFPLRGETQYF. CDR3 bases: TGTGCCAGCAGTTTATTCCCTCTCAGGGGAGAGACCCAGTACTTC. The complete variable domain, with remaining parts taken from reference TRBV28 and TRBJ2-5, reads DVKVTQSSRYLVKRTGEKVFLECVQDMDHENMFWYRQDPGLGLRLIYFSYDVKMKEKGDIPEGYSVSREKKERFSLILESASTNQTSMYLCASSLFPLRGETQYFGPGTRLLVL.

This rearrangement joins TRBV7-9 to TRBJ1-5, with 8 positions matching TRBD1. Per the germline V gene, CDR1 is SEHNR and CDR2 is FQNEAQ (reference sequence). This CDR3 is built from 14 residues. Unmatched junction bases numbered 5, after V lost 5 bases and J lost 5 bases. Here the CDR3 reads CASSPDRGYQPQHF. CDR3 DNA sequence: TGTGCCAGCAGCCCAGACAGGGGATATCAGCCCCAGCATTTT.

The V gene is TRBV30, the J gene TRBJ2-7; TRBD1 agrees at 9 bases. Germline CDR1 is GTSNPN and CDR2 is SVGIG (reference sequence). This CDR3 has 16 residues. Losses at the gene ends were 1 base for V and 3 bases for J; bases not matched to a gene: 10. CDR3 in amino acids: CAWSARLGTGFYEQYF. CDR3 nucleotide sequence: TGTGCCTGGAGTGCCAGGTTGGGGACAGGGTTCTACGAGCAGTACTTC.

The rearrangement links TRBV7-9 to TRBJ1-5; unclear D gene. Germline V gene lookup returns CDR1 SEHNR and CDR2 FQNEAQ (reference sequence). Trimming removed 5 bases from V and 0 bases from J, with 5 bases in between. CDR3 size: 13 residues. CDR3 nucleotide sequence: TGTGCCAGCAGCCAGAATAGCAATCAGCCCCAGCATTTT. Its translation is CASSQNSNQPQHF.

This chain joins TRBV9 and TRBJ2-7; TRBD1 matches at 8 bases. The trim removed 4 bases at V and 4 bases at J, leaving 7 bases unmatched. The CDR3 is made up of 14 amino acids. The V gene's germline CDR1 is SGDLS and CDR2 YYNGEE. The DNA for the CDR3 is TGTGCCAGCAGCCCCGGACAGGGCCTATACGAGCAGTACTTC. This sequence encodes CASSPGQGLYEQYF.

This chain connects TRBV24-1 to TRBJ2-5; D gene unclear. The CDR3 covers 15 residues. Germline CDR1 is KGHDR and CDR2 is SFDVKD. The V end lost 1 base, the J end lost 0 bases, and 8 bases lay between the germline ends. This CDR3 reads CATSDFGADQETQYF. DNA of the CDR3: TGTGCCACCAGTGATTTCGGCGCGGACCAAGAGACCCAGTACTTC.

The gene calls are TRBV6-2 or TRBV6-3 and TRBJ2-1; tentatively, D is TRBD2 (6 bases). V lost 3 bases and J lost 4, with 10 bases in between. The germline CDR1 and CDR2 sequences are MNHEY and SVGEGT. This CDR3 is built from 14 residues. The CDR3, as DNA: TGTGCCAGCAGTTATGGACTATTTTACAATGAGCAGTTCTTC. Translated, it gives CASSYGLFYNEQFF.

The genes are TRBV11-2 and TRBJ2-7; 11 positions match TRBD2. Looked up from germline, CDR1 is SGHAT and CDR2 is FQNNGV. V trimming: 7 bases; J trimming: 2 bases; junction bases outside the gene matches: 4. CDR3 length: 14 residues. This CDR3 is CASTLAGATYEQYF. CDR3 nucleotide sequence: TGTGCCAGCACACTAGCGGGGGCAACCTACGAGCAGTACTTC.

The rearrangement links TRBV5-1 to TRBJ1-1, with D possibly TRBD1 on 5 matching bases. The CDR3 runs 15 residues. V was cut by 0 bases and J by 1 base, with 10 bases left in between. The germline gives CDR1 SGHRS, CDR2 YFSETQ. The CDR3 bases are TGCGCCAGCAGCTTGGAAAACAGGCAGAACACTGAAGCTTTCTTT. Translating gives CASSLENRQNTEAFF.

The chain carries TRBV28 and TRBJ2-2; 15 nucleotides align to TRBD2. Germline V gene lookup returns CDR1 MDHEN and CDR2 SYDVKM. The V gene end was trimmed by 5 bases and the J gene end by 6 bases; junction bases not matched to a gene: 4. The CDR3 totals 16 residues. The CDR3 is CASSVGTSGRSGELFF. The CDR3 region has the DNA TGTGCCAGCAGTGTCGGGACTAGCGGGAGGTCCGGGGAGCTGTTTTTT.